This T cell receptor (beta chain) was captured in a study of T-cell memory formation after mild COVID-19. Findings and caveats of the study: Clones contracting across day 15 to 85 had a balanced CD4/CD8 profile; later expanding clones leaned CD4+. Nothing confirmed that second-wave clones peaking on day 37 were specific for SARS-CoV-2.

This clonotype showed up just a few times. What it recognizes is unknown. TCRdb reprocessed the 5' RACE reads with MiXCR, giving one entry per CDR3 protein. The sample records 100,000 to 150,000 distinct CDR3 sequences, roughly 6% being singletons. The sequenced material came from PBMCs or a T cell subset sorted from them (not recorded which). The sequence came from an adult woman who had mild COVID-19 (a few samples of this study predate the infection). Cell type and time point are not known.

The DNA of the CDR3 is TGCAGCGCCGTGACTAGCGGGAGTTTCAATGAGCAGTTCTTC. It codes for CSAVTSGSFNEQFF. The chain carries TRBV29-1 and TRBJ2-1, with 12 bases aligning to TRBD2. J was trimmed by 6 bases and V by 7 bases; bases with no gene match: 7. This CDR3 contains 14 residues. Germline loops: CDR1 SQVTM, CDR2 ANQGSEA.